Each of the 8 T cell receptor beta chains below was sequenced from the same sample in a study of beta chain features in type 1 diabetes (dated by TCRdb to the late 2010s). Their cognate antigens are unknown. Here is what the overall study found, with its caveats: In all four CD4+ subsets, TCRB CDR3 length was moderately but significantly shorter in type 1 diabetes patients.

Libraries were constructed by the immunoSEQ multiplex PCR assay. All of the isolated RNA was reverse transcribed with the High Capacity cDNA Reverse Transcription Kit, so expressed TCRB transcripts were sequenced. Not all clones reach the TCRdb copy of this immuneACCESS table, which keeps in-frame sequences only. Checked studies attribute under half of the gap to unresolved V genes and leave the rest unexplained. For this sample there are around 160,000 clones; about 8.1% appear just once. The ten top clones hold around 0.56% of the sample. Sequencing input: central memory CD4+ T cells from blood. Source of these receptors: a woman aged 18-29 years with type 1 diabetes.

The sample holds a few counts of this clone. The V and J genes are TRBV25-1 and TRBJ2-1; 13 bases fit TRBD2. V lost 8 bases to trimming and J lost 6 bases; unmatched junction nucleotides: 16. CDR1 is MGHDK, CDR2 SYGVNS, per germline. The CDR3 runs 18 residues. CDR3 nucleotide sequence: TGTGCCAGCGGAAGCAGAGGGACTAGCGGGATATGGGTCAATGAGCAGTTCTTC. Protein sequence: CASGSRGTSGIWVNEQFF.

The sample holds a few counts of this clone. The chain employs TRBV29-1 and TRBJ2-5; no firm D call. The germline V gene encodes CDR1 SQVTM and CDR2 ANQGSEA. The CDR3 extends over 11 amino acids. The CDR3 sequence is CSAKQWETQYF. The CDR3 nucleotides are TGCAGTGCTAAACAGTGGGAGACCCAGTACTTC.

With regard to this clone: At one end the junction does not follow the germline gene, possibly because of a read error. This chain joins TRBV14 and TRBJ1-4; 9 bases are shared with TRBD1. The CDR3 covers 11 residues. CDR1 and CDR2 (germline): SGHDN, FVKESK. The DNA of the CDR3 is TGTGCCAGCAGCCGAGCCGGGACAGGGACCTTT. The encoded protein is CASSRAGTGTF.

The V and J genes are TRBV7-9 and TRBJ2-1; 16 nucleotides align to TRBD2. CDR1 is SEHNR and CDR2 is FQNEAQ in the germline V gene (reference sequence). CDR3 length: 16 amino acids. After removal of 2 bases from V and 8 bases from J, the junction contained 3 bases not matched to a gene. The CDR3 here is CASSLLGTSGRDEQFF. CDR3 nucleotide sequence: TGTGCCAGCAGCTTATTAGGGACTAGCGGGAGGGATGAGCAGTTCTTC.

This chain uses TRBV13 with TRBJ2-3, with D possibly matching TRBD1 (6 bases). Germline assignment: CDR1 PRHDT and CDR2 FYEKMQ (reference sequence). CDR3 length equals 14 residues. Trimming cost V 4 bases and J 6 bases, with 14 bases left between them. Here the CDR3 reads CASSSKQGADTQYF. The CDR3 bases are TGTGCCAGCAGCTCAAAACAGGGTGCGGATACGCAGTATTTT.

In this sample, this clone turned up a few times. The CDR3, as DNA: TGTGCCAGCAGCTTGGGGGCCGGGAATTCCCAAGAGACCCAGTACTTC. Its translation is CASSLGAGNSQETQYF. The chain couples TRBV7-3 to TRBJ2-5; tentative D call: TRBD1 (6 bases). The CDR3 totals 16 residues. Germline V lookup: CDR1 SGHTA, CDR2 FQGTGA. The V gene lost 3 bases and the J gene lost 1 base, with 15 bases spanning the gap.

The V gene is TRBV27, the J gene TRBJ2-3; perhaps TRBD1 as D (6 bases). CDR1 and CDR2 (germline): MNHEY, SMNVEV (reference sequence). CDR3 length equals 13 residues. Trimming stripped 7 bases from V and 2 bases from J, with 10 bases between. The CDR3 nucleotides read TGTGCCAGCAAGCAGGGGTCCACAGATACGCAGTATTTT. It yields the protein CASKQGSTDTQYF.

Only a few counts were recorded for this clone. The rearrangement uses TRBV11-2 and TRBJ1-6; 7 bases match TRBD1. The CDR3 covers 15 residues. The V gene's germline CDR1 is SGHAT and CDR2 FQNNGV. V lost 2 bases, J lost 9 bases, and 7 bases stayed unmatched. CDR3 sequence (DNA): TGTGCCAGCAGCTTAACAGGGGAGCTAGGTTCACCCCTCCACTTT. Encoded protein: CASSLTGELGSPLHF. Drawing the rest from reference TRBV11-2 and TRBJ1-6, the complete variable domain is EAGVAQSPRYKIIEKRQSVAFWCNPISGHATLYWYQQILGQGPKLLIQFQNNGVVDDSQLPKDRFSAERLKGVDSTLKIQPAKLEDSAVYLCASSLTGELGSPLHFGNGTRLTVT.